This TCR beta chain was recorded in a study of tumor-infiltrating lymphocytes in primary liver carcinoma. Study information: Samples had roughly 3.5 to 7.5 million productive TCRbeta reads, comparable between tissue types. General study findings and limits: Merely about 7.5-24% of top clones occurred in all five tumor regions. Blood fell significantly below tumors in its top-250-clone fraction (p = 0.039).

Germline CDR1 and CDR2: SGHVS and FQNEAQ. CDR3 length equals 16 residues. Co-extraction of RNA and DNA was performed on about 18-30 mg of unsorted bulk tissue. At sampling, these chronic HBV carriers had received no treatment. Starting from roughly 540 ng of total RNA, TCR beta cDNA was produced with a primer in the constant region. What produced the TCR beta libraries was three nested multiplex PCR rounds using slightly modified ARM-PCR. For 10 cycles apiece, the opening two PCR rounds ran with TRBV1-TRBV30 forward primers and a C-beta reverse primer. MiXCR, run by TCRdb on the multiplex PCR reads, gives a single entry per CDR3 protein. Here the sample spans roughly 49,000 distinct CDR3 sequences, about 77% being singletons. As to this clonotype: Its target is unknown. At one boundary the junction diverges from the germline segment, which might be a read error.

This receptor was identified in a man aged 40-49 years with primary liver carcinoma and hepatitis B virus infection. V is TRBV7-8 and J is TRBJ2-2; 8 bases are a match to TRBD2. Source material: liver tumor tissue from sampling region 5. Subset meaning: tumor region T5, tumor centre. Here the CDR3 reads CASRYGTSGNTGELSF. The CDR3 DNA is TGTGCCAGCAGATACGGGACTAGTGGGAACACCGGGGAGCTGTCTTTT.